These T cell receptor beta chains were read from a single sample in a study of blood T cell repertoires in COVID-19. The assay was immunoSEQ multiplex PCR, and TCRdb's table has in-frame clones only and misses some. The sample carries 300,000 to 400,000 clones, 85% to 90% recorded once. Material for sequencing was peripheral blood. The receptors shown here come from a woman in her 70s with COVID-19, enrolled during active disease. Both conserved end residues are part of each CDR3. A D gene is named only where the DNA matches it firmly. Some rows mark clone size as missing; the rest say once, few, many or name a class of expanded clone.

J gene	V gene	clone size	D gene	CDR3 protein	CDR3 DNA
TRBJ2-1	TRBV15	.	.	CATRAGNNEQFF	TGTGCCACCCGGGCGGGTAACAATGAGCAGTTCTTC
TRBJ1-4	TRBV4-1	.	.	CASSHPTGPTNEKLFF	TGCGCCAGCAGCCATCCAACAGGACCAACTAATGAAAAACTGTTTTTT
TRBJ1-1	TRBV7-2	.	.	CASSLAVDREAFF	TGTGCCAGCAGCTTAGCAGTGGACAGAGAAGCTTTCTTT
TRBJ1-2	TRBV19	.	.	CASSKTDNYGYTF	TGTGCCAGTAGTAAGACAGATAACTATGGCTACACCTTC
TRBJ2-7	TRBV5-1	.	.	CASSTSQRGEQYF	TGCGCCAGCAGCACCAGCCAGAGGGGGGAGCAGTACTTC
TRBJ2-1	TRBV3-1/TRBV3-2	.	.	CASSQEPWVSEQFF	TGTGCCAGCAGCCAAGAGCCATGGGTTAGCGAGCAGTTCTTC
TRBJ1-6	TRBV5-8	.	TRBD1	CASSLVSGGSNSPLHF	TGTGCCAGCAGCTTGGTTTCAGGGGGTTCTAATTCACCCCTCCACTTT
TRBJ1-1	TRBV18	.	.	CASSPINTEAFF	TGTGCCAGCTCACCTATAAATACTGAAGCTTTCTTT
TRBJ1-3	TRBV7-9	.	TRBD1	CASSFQGDGNTIYF	TGTGCCAGCAGCTTCCAGGGGGACGGAAACACCATATATTTT
TRBJ2-5	TRBV29-1	.	TRBD2	CSVPAGGTQETQYF	TGCAGCGTGCCAGCGGGGGGGACTCAAGAGACCCAGTACTTC
TRBJ2-2	TRBV3-1/TRBV3-2	.	TRBD2	CASSDHGSGPTGELFF	TGTGCCAGCAGTGACCATGGTAGCGGGCCCACCGGGGAGCTGTTTTTT
TRBJ1-6	TRBV28	few	TRBD1	CATRQGYNSPLHF	TGTGCCACCCGACAGGGATATAATTCACCCCTCCACTTT
TRBJ1-5	TRBV27	.	TRBD1	CASSRWLTGGGQPQHF	TGTGCCAGCAGCCGTTGGTTGACAGGGGGCGGTCAGCCCCAGCATTTT
TRBJ1-6	TRBV12-3/TRBV12-4	.	.	CASTLGGNSPLHF	TGTGCCAGCACTTTGGGGGGGAATTCACCCCTCCACTTT
TRBJ2-5	TRBV28	.	TRBD2	CASSTSGGALRETQYF	TGTGCCAGCAGTACTAGCGGGGGGGCACTCCGGGAGACCCAGTACTTC
TRBJ1-4	TRBV27	.	.	CASAREVATNEKLFF	TGTGCCAGCGCGAGGGAGGTTGCAACTAATGAAAAACTGTTTTTT
TRBJ2-2	TRBV15	once	.	CATSRPPRGVDRASGELFF	TGTGCCACCAGCAGGCCTCCCCGGGGGGTGGACAGGGCGTCCGGGGAGCTGTTTTTT
TRBJ2-3	TRBV28	.	TRBD1	CASVEAGGTDTQYF	TGTGCCAGCGTTGAGGCAGGGGGAACAGATACGCAGTATTTT
TRBJ1-5	TRBV19	.	.	CASSPRQDNQPQHF	TGTGCCAGTAGCCCAAGACAGGACAATCAGCCCCAGCATTTT
TRBJ1-5	TRBV11-2	once	.	CASSLGAAQPQHF	TGTGCCAGCAGCTTAGGGGCAGCCCAGCCCCAGCATTTT
TRBJ2-7	TRBV21-1	.	.	CASNFGTSGGTYEQYF	TGTGCCAGCAACTTCGGGACTAGCGGGGGGACCTACGAGCAGTACTTC
TRBJ2-1	TRBV19	.	.	CASSKGQGTDRISYNEQFF	TGTGCCAGTAGTAAGGGGCAGGGTACGGACCGTATCTCCTACAATGAGCAGTTCTTC
TRBJ1-1	TRBV28	few	TRBD1	CASSSGTGFLAFF	TGTGCCAGCAGCTCCGGGACAGGGTTTTTAGCTTTCTTT
TRBJ1-5	TRBV19	.	TRBD1	CASSPSDRGWHF	TGTGCCAGTAGTCCGTCGGACAGGGGATGGCATTTT
TRBJ1-2	TRBV5-1	.	.	CASSPDRSDGYTF	TGCGCCAGCAGCCCAGACAGATCGGATGGCTACACCTTC
TRBJ1-2	TRBV7-9	.	TRBD1	CASSFMTGNYGYTF	TGTGCCAGCAGCTTTATGACAGGGAACTATGGCTACACCTTC
TRBJ1-5	TRBV10-2	few	.	CASIRPRRCNQPQHF	TGCGCCAGCATCCGGCCCCGGAGGTGCAATCAGCCCCAGCATTTT
TRBJ1-2	TRBV30	once	TRBD1	CAWSVTGQDLRDGYTF	TGTGCCTGGAGTGTAACGGGACAGGATTTACGGGATGGCTACACCTTC
TRBJ1-2	TRBV18	.	TRBD1	CASSPDEQGVDYGYTF	TGTGCCAGCTCACCGGACGAACAGGGGGTCGACTATGGCTACACCTTC
TRBJ1-5	TRBV19	.	.	CASMGREGQPQHF	TGTGCCAGTATGGGGAGGGAAGGTCAGCCCCAGCATTTT
TRBJ1-4	TRBV7-8	.	TRBD1	CASSTGQGRNEKLFF	TGTGCCAGCAGCACAGGACAGGGGAGAAATGAAAAACTGTTTTTT
TRBJ1-3	TRBV4-3	.	.	CASSQDEVTYSGNTIYF	TGCGCCAGCAGCCAAGACGAGGTTACGTACTCTGGAAACACCATATATTTT
TRBJ1-4	TRBV5-1	.	TRBD1	CASSYRDREKLFF	TGCGCCAGCAGCTACCGGGACAGAGAAAAACTGTTTTTT
TRBJ1-1	TRBV29-1	.	TRBD1	CSVRQGTNTEAFF	TGCAGCGTTCGACAGGGGACGAACACTGAAGCTTTCTTT
TRBJ1-1	TRBV29-1	.	.	CSVEIQTGLTEAFF	TGCAGCGTTGAAATTCAAACAGGGCTCACTGAAGCTTTCTTT
TRBJ1-2	TRBV6-5	.	TRBD1	CASSQGVDGYTF	TGTGCCAGCAGCCAGGGGGTAGATGGCTACACCTTC
TRBJ2-3	TRBV13	.	.	CASSPPGADTQYF	TGTGCCAGCAGCCCCCCAGGGGCAGATACGCAGTATTTT
TRBJ2-3	TRBV11-2	.	.	CASSIASAEDTQYF	TGTGCCAGCAGCATAGCTTCCGCTGAGGATACGCAGTATTTT
TRBJ1-3	TRBV5-1	.	.	CASSAGSSGNTIYF	TGCGCCAGCAGCGCAGGTAGCTCTGGAAACACCATATATTTT
TRBJ2-3	TRBV5-8	.	.	CASSLRGAWQTDTQYF	TGTGCCAGCAGCTTAAGGGGCGCGTGGCAAACAGATACGCAGTATTTT
TRBJ1-1	TRBV4-1	.	TRBD1	CASSHLPGTGYMNTEAFF	TGCGCCAGCAGCCACCTACCCGGGACAGGGTACATGAACACTGAAGCTTTCTTT
TRBJ2-7	TRBV5-3	.	.	CARKRPYF	TGTGCCAGAAAGCGGCCCTACTTC
TRBJ1-6	TRBV18	once	.	CASSPSPGGTTYNSPLHF	TGTGCCAGCTCACCAAGTCCGGGGGGCACAACCTATAATTCACCCCTCCACTTT
TRBJ1-2	TRBV9	once	.	CASSVATRRIFGCGYTF	TGTGCCAGCAGCGTAGCTACTAGGAGGATCTTCGGATGCGGCTACACCTTC
TRBJ2-3	TRBV27	.	TRBD1	CASTGATGIFGLDTQYF	TGTGCCAGCACCGGGGCGACAGGGATATTTGGTTTGGATACGCAGTATTTT
TRBJ1-2	TRBV4-3	once	TRBD1	CASSQGGQAGYGYTF	TGCGCCAGCAGCCAAGGGGGACAGGCGGGTTATGGCTACACCTTC